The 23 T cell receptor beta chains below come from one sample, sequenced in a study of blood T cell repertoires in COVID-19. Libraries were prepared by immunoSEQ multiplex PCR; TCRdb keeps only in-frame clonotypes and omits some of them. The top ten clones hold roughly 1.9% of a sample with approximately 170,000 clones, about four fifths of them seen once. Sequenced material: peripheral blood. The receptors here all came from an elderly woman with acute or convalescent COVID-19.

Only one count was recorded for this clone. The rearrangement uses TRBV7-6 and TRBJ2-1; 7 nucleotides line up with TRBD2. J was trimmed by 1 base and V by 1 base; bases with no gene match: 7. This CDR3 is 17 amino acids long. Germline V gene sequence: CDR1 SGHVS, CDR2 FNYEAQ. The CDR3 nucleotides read TGTGCCAGCAGCTTAGGACGCGGGGGTTGGTCCTACAATGAGCAGTTCTTC. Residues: CASSLGRGGWSYNEQFF. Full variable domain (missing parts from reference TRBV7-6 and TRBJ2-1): GAGVSQSPRYKVTKRGQDVALRCDPISGHVSLYWYRQALGQGPEFLTYFNYEAQQDKSGLPNDRFSAERPEGSISTLTIQRTEQRDSAMYRCASSLGRGGWSYNEQFFGPGTRLTVL.

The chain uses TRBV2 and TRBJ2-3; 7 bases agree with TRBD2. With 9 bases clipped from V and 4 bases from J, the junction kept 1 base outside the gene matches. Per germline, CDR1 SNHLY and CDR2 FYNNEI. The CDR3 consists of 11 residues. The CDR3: CASSGPDTQYF. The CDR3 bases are TGTGCCAGTAGCGGGCCAGATACGCAGTATTTT.

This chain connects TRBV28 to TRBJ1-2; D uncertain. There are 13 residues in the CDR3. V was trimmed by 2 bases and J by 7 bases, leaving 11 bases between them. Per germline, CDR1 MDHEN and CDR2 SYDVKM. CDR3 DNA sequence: TGTGCCAGCAGTTTAACCGGGTCGCGTGGCTACACCTTC. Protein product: CASSLTGSRGYTF.

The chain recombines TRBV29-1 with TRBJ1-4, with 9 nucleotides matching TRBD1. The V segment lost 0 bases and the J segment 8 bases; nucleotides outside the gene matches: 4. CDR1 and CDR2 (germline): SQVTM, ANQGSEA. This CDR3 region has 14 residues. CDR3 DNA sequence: TGCAGCGTTGAAGATCGAACAGGGGGCGAAAAACTGTTTTTT. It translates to CSVEDRTGGEKLFF.

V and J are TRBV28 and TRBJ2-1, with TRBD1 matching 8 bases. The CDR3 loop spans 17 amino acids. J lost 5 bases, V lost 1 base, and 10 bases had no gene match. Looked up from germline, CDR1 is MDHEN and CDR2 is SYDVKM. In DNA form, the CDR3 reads TGTGCCAGCAGTTTATCCATCTGGACAGGGTTTAACAATGAGCAGTTCTTC. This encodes CASSLSIWTGFNNEQFF.

This chain's CDR3 is CASSNRGCYGYTF. The CDR3 coding sequence is TGTGCCAGCAGCAACAGGGGGTGCTATGGCTACACCTTC. The V call is TRBV21-1, the J call TRBJ1-2; the D call TRBD1 from the table was never checked on the DNA. TRBV21-1 represents a pseudogene. There are 13 residues in the CDR3.

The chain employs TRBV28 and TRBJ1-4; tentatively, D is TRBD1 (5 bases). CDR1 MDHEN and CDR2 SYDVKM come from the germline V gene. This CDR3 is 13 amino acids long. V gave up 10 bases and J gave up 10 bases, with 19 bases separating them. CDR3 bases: TGTGCCACCGCAGGGCTAGTTCAGGGAAAACTGTTTTTT. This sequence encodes CATAGLVQGKLFF.

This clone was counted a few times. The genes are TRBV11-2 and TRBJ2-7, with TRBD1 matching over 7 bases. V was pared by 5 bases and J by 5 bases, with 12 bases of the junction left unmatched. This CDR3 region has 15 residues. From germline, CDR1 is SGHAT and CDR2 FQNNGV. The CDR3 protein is CASSVGGKLIDEQYF. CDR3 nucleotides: TGTGCCAGCAGCGTAGGGGGCAAGCTTATAGACGAGCAGTACTTC.

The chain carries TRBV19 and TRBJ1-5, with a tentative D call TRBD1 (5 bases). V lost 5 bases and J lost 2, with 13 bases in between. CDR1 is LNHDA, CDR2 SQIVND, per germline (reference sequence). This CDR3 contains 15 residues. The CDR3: CASSFRGRGNQPQHF. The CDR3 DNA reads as TGTGCCAGTAGTTTTAGGGGCAGGGGCAATCAGCCCCAGCATTTT.

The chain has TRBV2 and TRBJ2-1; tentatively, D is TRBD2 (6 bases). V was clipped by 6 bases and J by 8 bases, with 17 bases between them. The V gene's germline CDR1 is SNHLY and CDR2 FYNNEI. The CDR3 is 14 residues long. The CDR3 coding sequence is TGTGCCAGCAGGCCTATGGCGGGAATCGATGAGCAGTTCTTC. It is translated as CASRPMAGIDEQFF.

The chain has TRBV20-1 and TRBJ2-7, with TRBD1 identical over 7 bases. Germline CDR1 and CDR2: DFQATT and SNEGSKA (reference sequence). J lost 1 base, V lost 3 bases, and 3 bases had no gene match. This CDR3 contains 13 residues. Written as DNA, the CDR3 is TGCAGTGCTAGTCCGGACAGGTCCTACGAGCAGTACTTC. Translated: CSASPDRSYEQYF.

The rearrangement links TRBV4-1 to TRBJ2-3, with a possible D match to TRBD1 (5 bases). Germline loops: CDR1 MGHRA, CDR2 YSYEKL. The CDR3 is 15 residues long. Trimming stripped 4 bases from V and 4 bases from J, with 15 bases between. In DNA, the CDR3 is TGCGCCAGCAGCCGACAAAATCAGGGATCAGATACGCAGTATTTT. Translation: CASSRQNQGSDTQYF.

CDR3 bases: TGTGCCAGCAGCCCCGGAGGACGTTTCTACGGCTACACCTTC. This codes for CASSPGGRFYGYTF. The gene calls are TRBV21-1 and TRBJ1-2. TRBV21-1 has pseudogene status. The CDR3 runs 14 residues.

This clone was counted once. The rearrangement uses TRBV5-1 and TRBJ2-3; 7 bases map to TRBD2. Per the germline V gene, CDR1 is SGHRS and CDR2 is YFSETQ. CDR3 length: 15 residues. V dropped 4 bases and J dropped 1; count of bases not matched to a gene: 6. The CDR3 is CASSRGGARTDTQYF. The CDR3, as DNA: TGCGCCAGCAGCCGGGGAGGGGCTCGCACAGATACGCAGTATTTT.

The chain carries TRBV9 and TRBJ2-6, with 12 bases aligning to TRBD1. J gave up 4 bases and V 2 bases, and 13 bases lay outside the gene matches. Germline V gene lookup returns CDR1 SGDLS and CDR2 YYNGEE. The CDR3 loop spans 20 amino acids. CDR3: CASSVTSPGQGAAGANVLTF. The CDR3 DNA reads TGTGCCAGCAGCGTGACGTCTCCGGGACAGGGGGCTGCCGGGGCCAACGTCCTGACTTTC.

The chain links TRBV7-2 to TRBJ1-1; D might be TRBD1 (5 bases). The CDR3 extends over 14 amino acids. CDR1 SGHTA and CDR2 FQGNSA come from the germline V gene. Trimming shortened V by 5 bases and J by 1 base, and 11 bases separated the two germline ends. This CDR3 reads CASSIQTENTEAFF. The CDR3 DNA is TGTGCCAGCAGCATCCAGACAGAGAACACTGAAGCTTTCTTT.

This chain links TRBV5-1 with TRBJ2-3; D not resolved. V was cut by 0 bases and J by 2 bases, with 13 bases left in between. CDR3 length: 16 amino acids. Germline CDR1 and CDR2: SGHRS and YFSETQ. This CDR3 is CASSLVAERPTDTQYF. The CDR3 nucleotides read TGCGCCAGCAGCTTGGTGGCAGAGCGACCCACAGATACGCAGTATTTT.

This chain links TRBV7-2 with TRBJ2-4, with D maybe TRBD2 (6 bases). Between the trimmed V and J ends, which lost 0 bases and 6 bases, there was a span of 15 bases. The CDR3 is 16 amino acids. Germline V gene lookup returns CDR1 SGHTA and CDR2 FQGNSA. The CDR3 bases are TGTGCCAGCAGCTTAGCACGTGGGGGAGCGGGAAACATTCAGTACTTC. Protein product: CASSLARGGAGNIQYF.

The CDR3 nucleotides are TGTGCCACACTACGGGATAGAGCCTACAATGAGCAGTTCTTC. Protein: CATLRDRAYNEQFF. V usage is TRBV11-2 and J usage is TRBJ2-1; TRBD2 might be the D (5 bases). V gave up 10 bases and J gave up 2 bases, with 15 bases separating them. The length of the CDR3 is 14 residues. CDR1 is SGHAT, CDR2 FQNNGV, per germline.

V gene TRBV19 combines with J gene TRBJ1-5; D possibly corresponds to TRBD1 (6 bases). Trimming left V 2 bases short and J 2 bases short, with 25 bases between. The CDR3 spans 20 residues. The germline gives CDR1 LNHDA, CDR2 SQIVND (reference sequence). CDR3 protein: CASSITYWDKGAFGNQPQHF. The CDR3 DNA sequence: TGTGCCAGTAGTATAACTTACTGGGACAAGGGAGCCTTTGGCAATCAGCCCCAGCATTTT. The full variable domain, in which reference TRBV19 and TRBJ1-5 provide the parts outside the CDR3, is DGGITQSPKYLFRKEGQNVTLSCEQNLNHDAMYWYRQDPGQGLRLIYYSQIVNDFQKGDIAEGYSVSREKKESFPLTVTSAQKNPTAFYLCASSITYWDKGAFGNQPQHFGDGTRLSIL.

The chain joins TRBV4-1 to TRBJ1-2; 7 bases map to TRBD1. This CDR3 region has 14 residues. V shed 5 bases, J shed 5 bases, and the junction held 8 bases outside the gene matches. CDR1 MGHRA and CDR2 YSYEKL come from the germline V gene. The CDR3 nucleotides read TGCGCCAGCAGCGGCCGGGACAGTGGATATGGCTACACCTTC. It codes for CASSGRDSGYGYTF.

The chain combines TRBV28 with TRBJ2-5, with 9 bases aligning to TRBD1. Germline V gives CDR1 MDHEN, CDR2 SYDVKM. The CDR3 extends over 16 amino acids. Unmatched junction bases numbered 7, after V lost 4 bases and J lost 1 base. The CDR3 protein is CASSSAGTGSQETQYF. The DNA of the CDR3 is TGTGCCAGCAGTTCAGCCGGGACAGGGTCCCAAGAGACCCAGTACTTC.

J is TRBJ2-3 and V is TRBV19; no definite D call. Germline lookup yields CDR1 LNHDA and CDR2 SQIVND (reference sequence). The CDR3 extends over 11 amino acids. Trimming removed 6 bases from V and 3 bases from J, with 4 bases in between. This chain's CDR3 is CASSETDTQYF. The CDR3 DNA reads TGTGCCAGTAGCGAGACAGATACGCAGTATTTT.